The next 16 T cell receptor beta chains were all read from a single sample in a study of cytomegalovirus exposure and HLA in healthy donors. Amplification used 60 Vbeta primers and 13 Jbeta primers. Some clones are missing from TCRdb's copy, which holds only in-frame ones; the method was immunoSEQ multiplex PCR. Here the sample table reports roughly 50,000 clones. The sample taken for sequencing was PBMCs. These receptors were obtained from a man between 35 and 55 years old in good health and CMV-seropositive.

CDR3 region: CASSGAPGDTIYF. CDR3 DNA sequence: TGTGCCAGCAGCGGGGCCCCAGGTGACACCATATATTTT. The chain recombines TRBV5-6 with TRBJ1-3; weak D call: TRBD1 (5 bases). CDR1 SGHDT and CDR2 YYEEEE come from the germline V gene. The V end lost 4 bases, the J end lost 8 bases, and 13 bases lay between the germline ends. The CDR3 sequence is 13 residues long. Full variable domain (rest looked up from reference TRBV5-6 and TRBJ1-3): DAGVTQSPTHLIKTRGQQVTLRCSPKSGHDTVSWYQQALGQGPQFIFQYYEEEERQRGNFPDRFSGHQFPNYSSELNVNALLLGDSALYLCASSGAPGDTIYFGEGSWLTVV.

The J gene is TRBJ1-1, the V gene TRBV28; D may be TRBD1 (5 bases). Trimming removed 7 bases at V and 0 bases at J, with 9 bases between. CDR1 is MDHEN, CDR2 SYDVKM, per germline. The CDR3 contains 13 residues. The DNA for the CDR3 is TGTGCCAGCACGGGGGTGTTGAACACTGAAGCTTTCTTT. Translation gives CASTGVLNTEAFF.

This chain connects TRBV19 to TRBJ2-7, with D possibly being TRBD1 (5 bases). Trimming removed 6 bases at V and 5 bases at J, with 5 bases between. Germline lookup yields CDR1 LNHDA and CDR2 SQIVND (reference sequence). The CDR3 sequence is 10 residues long. The CDR3 region is CASRDNEQYF. The CDR3, as DNA: TGTGCCAGTAGGGACAACGAGCAGTACTTC. Based on the CDR3 plus reference TRBV19 and TRBJ2-7, the full variable domain is DGGITQSPKYLFRKEGQNVTLSCEQNLNHDAMYWYRQDPGQGLRLIYYSQIVNDFQKGDIAEGYSVSREKKESFPLTVTSAQKNPTAFYLCASRDNEQYFGPGTRLTVT.

The chain couples TRBV30 to TRBJ1-3; D ambiguous. Trimming stripped 5 bases from V and 0 bases from J, with 5 bases between. The CDR3 covers 12 residues. Germline V CDR1 and CDR2: GTSNPN, SVGIG (reference sequence). The CDR3 loop is CAWGSSGNTIYF. The CDR3 nucleotides are TGTGCCTGGGGGAGCTCTGGAAACACCATATATTTT.

Regarding this clone: Without the conserved terminal phenylalanine or tryptophan, this CDR3 likely stems from a read error. V usage is TRBV7-9 and J usage is TRBJ1-5, with a weak D call TRBD1 (5 bases). Trimming removed 1 base from V and 6 bases from J, with 13 bases in between. CDR1 SEHNR and CDR2 FQNEAQ come from the germline V gene (reference sequence). The CDR3 covers 15 residues. Written as DNA, the CDR3 is TGTGCCAGCAGCTTAGAGTCCGGGGGTGGTCAGCCCCAGCATCTT. Its protein is CASSLESGGGQPQHL.

Judged by frequency, this clone is large. At the DNA level, this CDR3 is encoded by other sequences in the same sample as well. V usage is TRBV15 and J usage is TRBJ1-1; D remains ambiguous. CDR1 and CDR2 (germline): LNHNV, YYDKDF (reference sequence). V dropped 0 bases and J dropped 1 base, with 6 bases sitting between them. The CDR3 runs to 14 residues. The chain's CDR3 is CATSRDRGNTEAFF. CDR3 DNA sequence: TGTGCCACCAGCAGAGATCGGGGGAACACTGAAGCTTTCTTT.

The chain is built from TRBV5-1 and TRBJ2-5, with 9 bases aligning to TRBD2. The germline CDR1 and CDR2 sequences are SGHRS and YFSETQ. V lost 0 bases and J lost 1; bases outside the gene matches: 4. The CDR3 runs to 16 residues. The chain's CDR3 is CASSLVVSGGQETQYF. The CDR3 bases are TGCGCCAGCAGCTTGGTGGTTAGCGGGGGCCAAGAGACCCAGTACTTC.

The chain links TRBV19 to TRBJ2-1, with 10 bases matching TRBD1. The CDR3 is 16 residues long. The germline V gene has CDR1 LNHDA and CDR2 SQIVND (reference sequence). The ends lost 6 bases at V and 7 bases at J; junction bases unmatched: 12. The CDR3: CASSIPGQGRGNEQFF. The CDR3 DNA sequence: TGTGCCAGTAGCATTCCGGGACAGGGGAGGGGAAATGAGCAGTTCTTC. Full variable domain (remainder filled in from reference TRBV19 and TRBJ2-1): DGGITQSPKYLFRKEGQNVTLSCEQNLNHDAMYWYRQDPGQGLRLIYYSQIVNDFQKGDIAEGYSVSREKKESFPLTVTSAQKNPTAFYLCASSIPGQGRGNEQFFGPGTRLTVL.

The chain combines TRBV5-1 with TRBJ2-7; D is ambiguous. Germline loops: CDR1 SGHRS, CDR2 YFSETQ. V lost 6 bases and J lost 5, with 15 bases in between. This CDR3 contains 13 residues. For the CDR3, the DNA is TGCGCCAGCACTACGGGTGAGGCCCACGAGCAGTACTTC. This translates into CASTTGEAHEQYF. Variable domain in full (rest from reference TRBV5-1 and TRBJ2-7): KAGVTQTPRYLIKTRGQQVTLSCSPISGHRSVSWYQQTPGQGLQFLFEYFSETQRNKGNFPGRFSGRQFSNSRSEMNVSTLELGDSALYLCASTTGEAHEQYFGPGTRLTVT.

J is TRBJ2-1 and V is TRBV18; D is unclear. The CDR3 spans 17 residues. The germline V and J ends were trimmed by 1 base and 7 bases, with 20 bases remaining between them. From germline, CDR1 is KGHSH and CDR2 LQKENI. The CDR3 sequence: CASSPQFSMAGDNEQFF. CDR3 in DNA: TGTGCCAGCTCACCACAATTCAGCATGGCAGGTGATAATGAGCAGTTCTTC.

With respect to this clone: The sample holds other DNA sequences that translate to the same CDR3. V gene TRBV6-1 combines with J gene TRBJ1-2; TRBD1 is a possible D gene (6 bases). The CDR3 covers 12 residues. Germline V gene sequence: CDR1 MNHNS, CDR2 SASEGT. CDR3 region: CASADSIYGYTF. CDR3 nucleotide sequence: TGTGCAAGTGCGGACAGCATCTATGGCTACACCTTC.

This rearrangement joins TRBV5-1 to TRBJ2-5, with a weak D call TRBD2 (6 bases). With 5 bases removed from V and 0 bases from J, the gap between germline ends came to 17 bases. Germline CDR1 is SGHRS and CDR2 is YFSETQ. The CDR3 sequence is 16 residues long. Written as DNA, the CDR3 is TGCGCCAGCAGACCCCAGGGAGGTCCCTACCAAGAGACCCAGTACTTC. Translating gives CASRPQGGPYQETQYF. The entire variable domain, with the rest obtained from reference TRBV5-1 and TRBJ2-5, is as follows: KAGVTQTPRYLIKTRGQQVTLSCSPISGHRSVSWYQQTPGQGLQFLFEYFSETQRNKGNFPGRFSGRQFSNSRSEMNVSTLELGDSALYLCASRPQGGPYQETQYFGPGTRLLVL.

J is TRBJ2-3 and V is TRBV9, with TRBD1 matching 8 bases. Trimming removed 0 bases from V and 3 bases from J; junction bases left unmatched: 6. This CDR3 contains 16 residues. Germline V gene sequence: CDR1 SGDLS, CDR2 YYNGEE. DNA of the CDR3: TGTGCCAGCAGCGTAGGCAGGGGGCGCCCGACAGATACGCAGTATTTT. Translation gives CASSVGRGRPTDTQYF.

The chain carries TRBV5-5 and TRBJ2-1; possibly TRBD1 for D (5 bases). V was cut by 0 bases and J by 7 bases, with 17 bases left in between. This CDR3 has 16 residues. Germline assignment: CDR1 SGHKS and CDR2 YYEKEE (reference sequence). The CDR3 nucleotides are TGTGCCAGCAGCTTGGAGCAGGGCCCACCTGGGAATGAGCAGTTCTTC. Translated, it gives CASSLEQGPPGNEQFF.

This chain connects TRBV5-8 to TRBJ1-2; 7 bases map to TRBD1. Germline V gene data show CDR1 as SGHTS and CDR2 as YDEGEE. V lost 4 bases to trimming and J lost 4 bases; unmatched junction nucleotides: 10. This CDR3 comprises 15 residues. The CDR3 loop is CASSLGTARSYGYTF. The CDR3 nucleotides are TGTGCCAGCAGCCTTGGGACAGCCCGGAGCTATGGCTACACCTTC.

The rearrangement links TRBV6-1 to TRBJ2-5, with 8 bases fitting TRBD2. Trimming removed 3 bases from V and 7 bases from J; junction bases left unmatched: 13. Germline loops: CDR1 MNHNS, CDR2 SASEGT. The CDR3 runs 16 residues. CDR3 in DNA: TGTGCCAGCAGTGAGAATTCCGGGGGGGCCCTCCGGACCCAGTACTTC. Translating it yields CASSENSGGALRTQYF.